The clone carrying this T cell receptor (beta chain) was detected a few times. Its target is unknown. The sample comes from a study of beta chain features in type 1 diabetes. About the research overall: The patients were much like the healthy donors in age, gender and cell yields.

Averaging roughly 110 mL, one heparinised blood draw was given by each donor. Isolated RNA was reverse transcribed in full, so expressed TCRB transcripts were sequenced. The data were produced by immunoSEQ multiplex PCR, yet TCRdb's version contains in-frame clones alone and is incomplete. Among some 150,000 clones, approximately 10% were seen once, and the ten largest hold roughly 2%. Study observations and caveats: More deletions and fewer insertions at VDJ junctions were found in patients with type 1 diabetes.

The receptor comes from a man aged 18 to 35 in good health. The sequenced material came from central memory CD4+ T cells from blood.

The CDR3 is CSVEQTSFEQFF. CDR3 nucleotides: TGCAGCGTAGAACAAACGAGCTTTGAGCAGTTCTTC. The rearrangement joins TRBV29-1 to TRBJ2-1; the D is unclear. This CDR3 is built from 12 residues. Germline V lookup: CDR1 SQVTM, CDR2 ANQGSEA. The germline V and J ends were trimmed by 6 bases and 9 bases, with 15 bases remaining between them.